The entry that follows covers one TCR beta chain sequence. Its antigen is unidentified. From the germline J gene comes the end of the CDR3, since the read stops 3 residues before it. This sample is part of a study of Tregs in tolerant kidney transplant recipients. Study-wide results and caveats: Biological reproducibility was not directly addressed in this study. In tolerant patients, donor-specific Tregs outgrew total Tregs, suggesting antigen-driven expansion. Nucleotide sequences could not be compared across some patients' samples due to primer changes.

This CDR3 spans 15 amino acids. Trimming pared 1 base from V and 4 bases from J, leaving 10 bases between. Per the germline V gene, CDR1 is MGHRA and CDR2 is YSYEKL. The data were produced by immunoSEQ multiplex PCR, yet TCRdb's version contains in-frame clones alone and is incomplete. The table lists fewer than 35,000 clones, with approximately 6.9% in the top ten. The sample here was CD8+ T cells from blood, taken before the transplant. This sequence was found in a human donor who received a combined kidney and bone marrow transplant. The rearrangement uses TRBV4-1 and TRBJ2-2, with D perhaps TRBD2 (6 bases). The CDR3 loop is CASSQGVGGTGELFF. The CDR3 bases that were read are TGCGCCAGCAGCCAAGGGGTCGGGGGCACCGGGGAG.